Given below is one T cell receptor beta chain in context. The antigen is unknown. The data originate from a study of cytomegalovirus exposure and HLA in healthy donors. The study, taken as a whole, reports: The authors later linked a missense DCLRE1C variant to TCR beta V- and J-gene trimming.

PCR employed 60 Vbeta and 13 Jbeta primers. The assay was immunoSEQ multiplex PCR, and TCRdb's table has in-frame clones only and misses some. In all, the sample yields 200,000 to 250,000 clones. The sequenced material came from PBMCs. The receptor was isolated from a girl aged 2-10 years in good health and CMV-seropositive.

The CDR3 DNA reads as TGTGCCAGCAGTTACGGGACTAGCGGGGGCAGGAATGAGCAGTTCTTC. Translation gives CASSYGTSGGRNEQFF. The genes are TRBV6-6 and TRBJ2-1, with TRBD2 matching over 14 bases. This CDR3 has 16 residues. The junction had 4 bases not matched to a gene; V was cut back by 2 bases and J by 7 bases. CDR1 and CDR2 (germline): MNHNY, SVGAGI (reference sequence).